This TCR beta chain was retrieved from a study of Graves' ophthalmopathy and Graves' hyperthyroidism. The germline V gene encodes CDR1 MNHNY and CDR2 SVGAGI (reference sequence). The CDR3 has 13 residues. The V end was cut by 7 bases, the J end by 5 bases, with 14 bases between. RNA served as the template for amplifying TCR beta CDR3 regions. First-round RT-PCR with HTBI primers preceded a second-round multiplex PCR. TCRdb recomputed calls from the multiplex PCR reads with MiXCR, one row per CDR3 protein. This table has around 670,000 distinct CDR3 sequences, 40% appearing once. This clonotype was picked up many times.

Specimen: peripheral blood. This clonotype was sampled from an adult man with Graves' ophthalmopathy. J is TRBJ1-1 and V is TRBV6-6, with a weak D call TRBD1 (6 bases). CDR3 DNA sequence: TGTGCCAGCACCCACAAAGGGGGGACTGAAGCTTTCTTT. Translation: CASTHKGGTEAFF.